These 14 T cell receptor beta chains share one sample of origin, sequenced in a study of T cell repertoires in cytomegalovirus infection. TCRdb used MiXCR to reprocess the reads, holding one entry per CDR3 protein. The top ten hold 12% of the sample, which has about 830,000 distinct CDR3 sequences, roughly 33% seen once. These receptors lack a known antigen. Material: cultured CD8+ T cells from PBMCs, obtained from culture after CMV antigen stimulation. These TCRs come from a human donor in good health (CMV status not recorded). Some clones in this sample may be carry-over from other donors' samples.

This clonotype was counted a few times. V gene TRBV14 combines with J gene TRBJ1-1; D gene ambiguous. Germline V gene data show CDR1 as SGHDN and CDR2 as FVKESK. V was shortened by 0 bases and J by 0 bases, with 14 bases between the two germline ends. The CDR3 runs to 17 residues. CDR3 region: CASSQDLADLLNTEAFF. CDR3 nucleotides: TGTGCCAGCAGCCAAGATCTAGCAGATCTACTGAACACTGAAGCTTTCTTT.

This clonotype was counted between two and nine times. The J gene is TRBJ1-2, the V gene TRBV12-5; D may be TRBD1 (5 bases). V was pared by 7 bases and J by 4 bases, with 13 bases between. The CDR3 has 13 residues. CDR1 and CDR2 from the germline V gene are LGHNT and FRNRAP. CDR3 sequence: CASDLGVFYGYTF. The CDR3 DNA sequence: TGTGCTAGTGATCTAGGGGTTTTCTATGGCTACACCTTC.

This clonotype was detected only a few times. This chain uses TRBV4-1 with TRBJ2-7; possibly TRBD1 for D (5 bases). The CDR3 covers 15 residues. Germline CDR1 MGHRA, CDR2 YSYEKL. Trimming pared 0 bases from V and 1 base from J, leaving 10 bases between. The CDR3 DNA follows: TGCGCCAGCAGCCAAGAATGGGGCCTTTCCTACGAGCAGTACGTC. Protein product: CASSQEWGLSYEQYV.

The table lists this clonotype with a few counts. This rearrangement joins TRBV12-3 or TRBV12-4 to TRBJ2-5, with 8 bases lining up with TRBD2. J gave up 2 bases and V 7 bases, and 3 bases lay outside the gene matches. There are 13 residues in the CDR3. The CDR3 reads CASTIAGQETQYF. The CDR3 DNA is TGTGCCAGCACCATAGCGGGGCAAGAGACCCAGTACTTC.

This chain uses TRBV9 with TRBJ2-7; either TRBD1 or TRBD2 may fit D (5 bases each). The germline gives CDR1 SGDLS, CDR2 YYNGEE. V was pared by 5 bases and J by 6 bases, with 18 bases between. CDR3 size: 14 residues. The CDR3 protein is CASSAPGPGPEQYF. CDR3 DNA: TGTGCCAGCAGTGCGCCCGGGCCGGGGCCCGAGCAGTACTTC.

This clonotype has a count of ten or more. The chain uses TRBV7-8 and TRBJ2-7; D gene ambiguous. This CDR3 region has 11 residues. Germline CDR1 reads SGHVS; CDR2 reads FQNEAQ. Trimming left V 1 base short and J 7 bases short, with 5 bases between. Here the CDR3 reads CASSLVVEQYF. The DNA of the CDR3 is TGTGCCAGCAGCTTAGTGGTGGAGCAGTACTTC.

This clonotype was detected a few times. CDR3: CASGFWDGNSGNTIYF. As DNA, the CDR3 is TGTGCTAGTGGTTTCTGGGACGGAAACTCTGGAAACACCATATATTTT. The chain employs TRBV12-5 and TRBJ1-3, with a possible D match to TRBD1 (5 bases). Trimming took off 3 bases at V and 0 bases at J, with 12 bases between the two ends. CDR3 length equals 16 residues. The germline CDR1 and CDR2 sequences are LGHNT and FRNRAP. The whole variable domain, filled in from reference TRBV12-5 and TRBJ1-3, reads DARVTQTPRHKVTEMGQEVTMRCQPILGHNTVFWYRQTMMQGLELLAYFRNRAPLDDSGMPKDRFSAEMPDATLATLKIQPSEPRDSAVYFCASGFWDGNSGNTIYFGEGSWLTVV.

The chain has TRBV6-1 and TRBJ1-1; 7 bases are shared with TRBD1. CDR3 length: 13 residues. Germline V CDR1 and CDR2: MNHNS, SASEGT. Losses at the gene ends were 5 bases for V and 3 bases for J; bases not matched to a gene: 3. Here the CDR3 reads CASSSGQYTEAFF. CDR3 coding DNA: TGTGCCAGCAGTTCGGGACAGTACACTGAAGCTTTCTTT.

The chain combines TRBV20-1 with TRBJ2-7, with 7 bases that match TRBD1. J was trimmed by 0 bases and V by 0 bases; bases with no gene match: 5. Germline assignment: CDR1 DFQATT and CDR2 SNEGSKA (reference sequence). The CDR3 extends over 15 amino acids. DNA of the CDR3: TGCAGTGCTAGAGATCTACAGGGGAACTCCTACGAGCAGTACGTC. Translated, it gives CSARDLQGNSYEQYV.

The V gene is TRBV7-9, the J gene TRBJ1-3; D unclear. V lost 5 bases to trimming and J lost 5 bases, with 22 bases between them. Germline V CDR1 and CDR2: SEHNR, FQNEAQ (reference sequence). CDR3 size: 17 residues. The CDR3 nucleotides read TGTGCCAGCAGCGGAACCACCCGAGGGAGCCAAAGAAACACCATATATTTT. It yields the protein CASSGTTRGSQRNTIYF.

This clonotype was seen many times. The chain joins TRBV4-1 to TRBJ2-5; 7 nucleotides line up with TRBD1. Looked up from germline, CDR1 is MGHRA and CDR2 is YSYEKL. There are 16 residues in the CDR3. Germline trimming cut 0 bases from V and 5 bases from J; bases unmatched to any gene: 9. As DNA, the CDR3 is TGCGCCAGCAGCCAAGATGACGTCGGACAGGCGGAGACCCAGTACTTC. This sequence encodes CASSQDDVGQAETQYF.

The sample holds a few counts of this clonotype. This sequence joins TRBV20-1 and TRBJ2-2; 8 bases map to TRBD2. This CDR3 region has 12 residues. Per the germline V gene, CDR1 is DFQATT and CDR2 is SNEGSKA (reference sequence). CDR3 amino acids: CVREGNTGELFF. CDR3 in DNA: TGCGTCCGGGAGGGGAACACCGGGGAGCTGTTTTTT.

The chain combines TRBV6-4 with TRBJ2-7; TRBD1 matches 7 bases. The CDR3 consists of 14 residues. The V and J ends lost 6 bases and 2 bases, in that order; junction bases with no gene match: 7. Germline assignment: CDR1 MRHNA and CDR2 SNTAGT. CDR3: CASREDRATYEQYV. Here the CDR3 DNA reads TGTGCCAGCAGGGAAGACAGGGCGACCTACGAGCAGTACGTC.

This clonotype was counted a few times. The chain is built from TRBV5-4 and TRBJ2-2; either TRBD1 or TRBD2 may supply D (6 bases each). CDR1 SGHNT and CDR2 YYREEE come from the germline V gene (reference sequence). V was cut by 4 bases and J by 4 bases, with 20 bases left in between. This CDR3 comprises 17 residues. The CDR3 here is CASSPGGRGGRTGELFF. CDR3 in DNA: TGTGCCAGCAGCCCCGGGGGCAGGGGAGGTCGCACCGGGGAGCTGTTTTTT.